This TCR beta chain came from a study of OX40 agonist ivuxolimab in advanced cancers. Study at large: Prior anti-PD-1, anti-PD-L1 or anti-CTLA-4 therapy was allowed; roughly 40% had some.

This clone is a singleton in its sample. CDR3 length equals 16 residues. The germline V gene encodes CDR1 SGHTA and CDR2 FQGNSA. Germline trimming cut 5 bases from V and 5 bases from J; bases unmatched to any gene: 7. Measured with immunoSEQ multiplex PCR; TCRdb has only the in-frame clones, and not every one. Of some 47,000 clones listed, more than 65% are singletons. The genes are TRBV7-2 and TRBJ2-5; 14 nucleotides match TRBD2. The clonotype comes from an adult with an advanced solid tumor such as melanoma, head and neck, liver or kidney cancer. Sequencing used CD4+ or CD8+ T cells sorted from blood, obtained in a trial of the OX40 agonist ivuxolimab. CDR3 nucleotide sequence: TGTGCCAGCAGCCCTGGGACTAGCGGGAGCAGGGAGACCCAGTACTTC. Protein: CASSPGTSGSRETQYF.